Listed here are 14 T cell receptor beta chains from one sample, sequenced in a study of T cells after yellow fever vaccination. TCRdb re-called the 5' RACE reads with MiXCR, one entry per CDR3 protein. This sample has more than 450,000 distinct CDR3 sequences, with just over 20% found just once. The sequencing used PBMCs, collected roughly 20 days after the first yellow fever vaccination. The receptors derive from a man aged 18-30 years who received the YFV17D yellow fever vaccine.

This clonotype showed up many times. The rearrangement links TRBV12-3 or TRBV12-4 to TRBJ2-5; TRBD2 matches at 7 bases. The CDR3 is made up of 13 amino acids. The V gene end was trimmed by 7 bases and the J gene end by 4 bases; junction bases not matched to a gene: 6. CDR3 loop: CASTPGGGETQYF. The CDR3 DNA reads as TGTGCCAGCACCCCGGGCGGGGGAGAGACCCAGTACTTC.

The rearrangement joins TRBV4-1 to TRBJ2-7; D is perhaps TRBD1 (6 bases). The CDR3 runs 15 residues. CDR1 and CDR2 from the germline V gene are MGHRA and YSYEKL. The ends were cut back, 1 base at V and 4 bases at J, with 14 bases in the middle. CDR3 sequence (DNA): TGCGCCAGCAGCCAAGCCCCTACCGACAGGTACGAGCAGTACGTC. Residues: CASSQAPTDRYEQYV.

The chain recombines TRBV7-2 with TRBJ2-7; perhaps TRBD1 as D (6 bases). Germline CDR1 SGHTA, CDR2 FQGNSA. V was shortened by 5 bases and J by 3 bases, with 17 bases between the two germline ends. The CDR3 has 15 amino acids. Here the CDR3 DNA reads TGTGCCAGCAGCCCGAGTGCAGGGGCCCTCTACGAGCAGTACTTC. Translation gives CASSPSAGALYEQYF. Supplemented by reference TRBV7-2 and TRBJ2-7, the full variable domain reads GAGVSQSPSNKVTEKGKDVELRCDPISGHTALYWYRQSLGQGLEFLIYFQGNSAPDKSGLPSDRFSAERTGGSVSTLTIQRTQQEDSAVYLCASSPSAGALYEQYFGPGTRLTVT.

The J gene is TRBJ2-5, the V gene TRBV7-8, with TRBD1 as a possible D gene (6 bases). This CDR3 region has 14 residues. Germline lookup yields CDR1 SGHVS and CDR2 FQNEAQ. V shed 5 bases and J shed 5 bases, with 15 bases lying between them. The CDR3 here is CASSGPRGRETQYF. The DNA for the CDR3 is TGTGCCAGCAGCGGTCCCAGGGGACGGGAGACCCAGTACTTC.

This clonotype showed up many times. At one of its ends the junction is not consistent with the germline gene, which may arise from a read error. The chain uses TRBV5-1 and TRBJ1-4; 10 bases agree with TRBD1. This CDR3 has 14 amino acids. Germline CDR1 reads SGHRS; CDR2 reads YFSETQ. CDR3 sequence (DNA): TGTGCCAGCAGTTTGGGACAGGGGAATGAAAAACTGTTTTTT. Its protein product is CASSLGQGNEKLFF.

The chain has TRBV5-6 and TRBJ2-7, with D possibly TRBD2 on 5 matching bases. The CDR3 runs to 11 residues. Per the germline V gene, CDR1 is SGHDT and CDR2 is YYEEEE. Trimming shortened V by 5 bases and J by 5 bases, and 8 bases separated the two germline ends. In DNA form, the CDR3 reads TGTGCCAGCAGTTACGGGGACGAGCAGTACGTC. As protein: CASSYGDEQYV.

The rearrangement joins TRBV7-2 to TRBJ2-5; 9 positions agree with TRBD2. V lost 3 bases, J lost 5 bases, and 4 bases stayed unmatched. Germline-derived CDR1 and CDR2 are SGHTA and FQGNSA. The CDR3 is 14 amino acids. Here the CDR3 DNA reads TGTGCCAGCAGCTTTAGTAGCGGGGGCGAGACCCAGTACTTC. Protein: CASSFSSGGETQYF. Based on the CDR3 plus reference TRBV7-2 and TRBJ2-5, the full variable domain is GAGVSQSPSNKVTEKGKDVELRCDPISGHTALYWYRQSLGQGLEFLIYFQGNSAPDKSGLPSDRFSAERTGGSVSTLTIQRTQQEDSAVYLCASSFSSGGETQYFGPGTRLLVL.

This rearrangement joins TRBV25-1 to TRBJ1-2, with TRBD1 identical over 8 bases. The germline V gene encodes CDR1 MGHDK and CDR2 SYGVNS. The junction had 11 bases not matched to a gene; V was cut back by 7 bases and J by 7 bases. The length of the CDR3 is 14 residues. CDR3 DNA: TGTGCCAGCACTACTCTGGGGGGGACAGGTGGCTACACCTTC. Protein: CASTTLGGTGGYTF.

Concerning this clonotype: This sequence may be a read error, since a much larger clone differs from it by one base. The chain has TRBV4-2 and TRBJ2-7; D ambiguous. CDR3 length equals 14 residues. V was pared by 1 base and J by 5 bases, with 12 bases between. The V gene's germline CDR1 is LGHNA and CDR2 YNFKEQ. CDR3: CASSQAWSVDEQYF. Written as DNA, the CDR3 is TGTGCCAGCAGCCAAGCATGGTCCGTCGACGAGCAGTACTTC.

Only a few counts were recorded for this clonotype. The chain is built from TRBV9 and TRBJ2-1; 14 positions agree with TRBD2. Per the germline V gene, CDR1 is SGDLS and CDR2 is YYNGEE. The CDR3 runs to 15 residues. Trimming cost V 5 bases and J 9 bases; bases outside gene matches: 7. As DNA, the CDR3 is TGTGCCAGCAGTGGACTAGCGGGGGGCAAAGTTGAGCAGTTCTTC. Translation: CASSGLAGGKVEQFF. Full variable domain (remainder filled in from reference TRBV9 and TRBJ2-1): DSGVTQTPKHLITATGQRVTLRCSPRSGDLSVYWYQQSLDQGLQFLIQYYNGEERAKGNILERFSAQQFPDLHSELNLSSLELGDSALYFCASSGLAGGKVEQFFGPGTRLTVL.

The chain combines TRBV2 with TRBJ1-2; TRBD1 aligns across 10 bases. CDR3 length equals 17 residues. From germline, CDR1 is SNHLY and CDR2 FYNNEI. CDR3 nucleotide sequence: TGTACCTTCAGCCGAACGAAGGGACAGGGGATACCCTATGGCTACACCTTC. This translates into CTFSRTKGQGIPYGYTF.

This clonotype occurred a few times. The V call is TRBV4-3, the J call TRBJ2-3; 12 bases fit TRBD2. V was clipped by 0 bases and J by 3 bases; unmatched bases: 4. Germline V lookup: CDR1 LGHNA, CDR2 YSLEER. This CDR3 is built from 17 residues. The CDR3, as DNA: TGCGCCAGCAGCCAAGAACTAGCGGGGGGCCCGACAGATACGCAGTATTTT. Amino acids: CASSQELAGGPTDTQYF.

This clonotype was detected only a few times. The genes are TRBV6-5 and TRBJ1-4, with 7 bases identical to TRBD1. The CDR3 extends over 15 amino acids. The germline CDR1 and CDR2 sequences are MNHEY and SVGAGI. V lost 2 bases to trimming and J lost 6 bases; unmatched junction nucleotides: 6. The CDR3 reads CASSYPDRVDEKLFF. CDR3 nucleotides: TGTGCCAGCAGTTACCCCGACAGGGTGGATGAAAAACTGTTTTTT.

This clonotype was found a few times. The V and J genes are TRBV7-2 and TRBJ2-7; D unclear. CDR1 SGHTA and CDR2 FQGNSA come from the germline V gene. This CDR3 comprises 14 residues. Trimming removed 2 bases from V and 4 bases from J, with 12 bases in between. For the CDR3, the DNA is TGTGCCAGCAGCTTATCGTCCGGTTCTTACGAGCAGTACTTC. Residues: CASSLSSGSYEQYF. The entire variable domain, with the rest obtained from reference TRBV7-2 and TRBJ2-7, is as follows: GAGVSQSPSNKVTEKGKDVELRCDPISGHTALYWYRQSLGQGLEFLIYFQGNSAPDKSGLPSDRFSAERTGGSVSTLTIQRTQQEDSAVYLCASSLSSGSYEQYFGPGTRLTVT.